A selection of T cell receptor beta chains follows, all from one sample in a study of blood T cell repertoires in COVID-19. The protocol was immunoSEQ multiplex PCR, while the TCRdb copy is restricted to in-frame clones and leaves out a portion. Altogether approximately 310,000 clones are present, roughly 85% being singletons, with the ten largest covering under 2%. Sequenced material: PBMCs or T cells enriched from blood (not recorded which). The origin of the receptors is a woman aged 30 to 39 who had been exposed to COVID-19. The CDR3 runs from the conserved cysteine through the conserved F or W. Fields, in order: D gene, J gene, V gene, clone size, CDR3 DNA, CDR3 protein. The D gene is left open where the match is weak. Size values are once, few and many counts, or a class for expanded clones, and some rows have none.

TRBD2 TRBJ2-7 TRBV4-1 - TGCGCCAGCAGCCAAGAAGAAATGAGCGGGAGGGCCTGGCAGTACTTC CASSQEEMSGRAWQYF
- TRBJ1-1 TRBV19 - TGTGCCAGTAGTATAACAGCGGGACACCGGAACACTGAAGCTTTCTTT CASSITAGHRNTEAFF
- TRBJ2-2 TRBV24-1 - TGTGCCACCAGTGGGACAGCCCTCGGGGAGCTGTTTTTT CATSGTALGELFF
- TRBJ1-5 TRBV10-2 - TGCGCCAGCAGTGACGGCTTCCGAGGCGGTCCTCAGCCCCAGCATTTT CASSDGFRGGPQPQHF
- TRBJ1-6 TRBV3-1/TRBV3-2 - TGTGCCAGCAGCCAAGCGACAGTAGTCTCCTATAATTCACCCCTCCACTTT CASSQATVVSYNSPLHF
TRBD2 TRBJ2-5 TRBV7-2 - TGTGCCAGCACCGTCGGTTTGGGGCAGGTGGGGGGGCAAGAGACCCAGTACTTC CASTVGLGQVGGQETQYF
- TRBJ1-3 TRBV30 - TGTGCCTGGAGTCAGGGATTGTCTGGAGACACCATATATTTT CAWSQGLSGDTIYF
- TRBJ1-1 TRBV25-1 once TGTGCCAGCAGATCTTTTGCTGAAGCTTTCTTT CASRSFAEAFF
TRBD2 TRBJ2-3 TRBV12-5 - TGTGCTAGTGGTTTGTCGAGCGGGATCCAAACAGATACGCAGTATTTT CASGLSSGIQTDTQYF
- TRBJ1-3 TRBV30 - TGTGCCTGGAGTGTGTTCCAGGGCAGCTCTGGAAACACCATATATTTT CAWSVFQGSSGNTIYF
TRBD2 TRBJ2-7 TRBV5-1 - TGCGCCAGCAGCTTCACTAGCGGGAATTCTGTCGAGCAGTACTTC CASSFTSGNSVEQYF
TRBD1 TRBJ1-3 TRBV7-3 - TGTGCCAGCAGTCCAGGGGGCGCTGGCGGAAACACCATATATTTT CASSPGGAGGNTIYF
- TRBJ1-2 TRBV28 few TGTGCCAGCAGTCTACCCACGAATGGCTACACCTTC CASSLPTNGYTF
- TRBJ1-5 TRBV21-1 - TGTGCCAGCAGCAAAGTAAGGGGACAGCCCCAGCATTTT CASSKVRGQPQHF